This T cell receptor (beta chain) is from a study of blood T cell repertoires in COVID-19. Study-level information: Researchers got acute and convalescent COVID-19 samples from the United States, Italy and Spain. T cells, B-cell-depleted T cells, or PBMCs provided the cDNA or gDNA that served as material.

Enrollment of patients from Seattle took place during active infection, with longitudinal follow-up. CDR1 SGHNT and CDR2 YYREEE come from the germline V gene (reference sequence). The CDR3 covers 14 residues. J was trimmed by 4 bases and V by 4 bases; bases with no gene match: 6. Authors' processing steps: Reference gene primers were amplified, and this amplification served to estimate nucleated cell counts. Produced via immunoSEQ multiplex PCR; TCRdb's table is partial and in-frame only. D and trimming come from the DNA, and the V and J calls and clone size come from that table. This sample has hundreds of thousands of clones, with 90% found just once.

This sequence originates from a woman in her thirties or forties with COVID-19, enrolled during active disease. Material for sequencing was peripheral blood. The V call is TRBV5-4, the J call TRBJ2-3, with TRBD2 identical over 7 bases. CDR3 residues: CASSPGGGPDTQYF. The CDR3 DNA reads TGTGCCAGCAGCCCCGGGGGAGGGCCAGATACGCAGTATTTT.